Presented here are 31 T cell receptor beta chains from one specimen sequenced in a study of T cells after yellow fever vaccination. Each CDR3 protein gets one entry after TCRdb re-called the 5' RACE reads with MiXCR. The sample includes roughly 150,000 distinct CDR3 sequences, 6.5% to 8.5% seen only once; the top ten take approximately 2.4%. This specimen consisted of CD4+ T cells sorted from PBMCs, obtained about 5 days after the first yellow fever vaccination. Receptor source: a man aged 18 to 29 who received the YFV17D yellow fever vaccine.

This clonotype was observed many times. CDR3 region: CASREEETQYF. The CDR3 bases are TGCGCCAGCAGGGAGGAGGAGACCCAGTACTTC. The chain uses TRBV5-1 and TRBJ2-5, with D perhaps TRBD2 (5 bases). This CDR3 has 11 residues. Trimming left V 5 bases short and J 5 bases short, with 7 bases between. Germline CDR1 and CDR2: SGHRS and YFSETQ.

This clonotype was picked up many times. The V and J genes are TRBV12-3 or TRBV12-4 and TRBJ2-2, with TRBD1 matching 8 bases. CDR3 length: 15 residues. The ends lost 6 bases at V and 8 bases at J; junction bases unmatched: 11. CDR3 residues: CASSRRAGGKGELFF. CDR3 nucleotides: TGTGCCAGCAGCAGGCGAGCAGGGGGCAAAGGGGAGCTGTTTTTT.

The table lists this clonotype with a few counts. This chain uses TRBV4-1 with TRBJ1-4; 8 nucleotides line up with TRBD1. V gave up 7 bases and J gave up 7 bases; unmatched junction bases: 5. Germline CDR1 reads MGHRA; CDR2 reads YSYEKL. The CDR3 spans 13 residues. The CDR3 DNA is TGCGCCAGCAATGGACAGGGTAGTGAAAAACTGTTTTTT. Translating it yields CASNGQGSEKLFF.

This clonotype was seen a few times. The chain carries TRBV5-6 and TRBJ2-5; D might be TRBD1 or TRBD2, each matching 6 bases. Trimming removed 1 base at V and 4 bases at J, with 14 bases between. The CDR3 has 15 residues. Germline CDR1 is SGHDT and CDR2 is YYEEEE. CDR3 loop: CASSLRGHYLETQYF. The DNA of the CDR3 is TGTGCCAGCAGCTTGCGGGGGCACTACCTAGAGACCCAGTACTTC.

This clonotype was recorded at least ten times. A read error may account for a junction end that differs from germline. This sequence joins TRBV11-2 and TRBJ2-7, with 10 bases identical to TRBD2. The CDR3 is 14 amino acids. Germline loops: CDR1 SGHAT, CDR2 FQNNGV. CDR3 protein: CASSLLGTSVVNSF. CDR3 sequence (DNA): TGTGCCAGCAGCTTATTAGGGACTAGCGTGGTTAATAGCTTC.

This clonotype was detected ten times or more. The chain has TRBV11-2 and TRBJ1-1; D ambiguous. The length of the CDR3 is 13 residues. The germline V gene has CDR1 SGHAT and CDR2 FQNNGV. Deletions cut 3 bases from V and 1 base from J, with 6 bases between. The DNA for the CDR3 is TGTGCCAGCAGCTTCACAGAGAACACTGAAGCTTTCTTT. This codes for CASSFTENTEAFF. Full variable domain (remainder filled in from reference TRBV11-2 and TRBJ1-1): EAGVAQSPRYKIIEKRQSVAFWCNPISGHATLYWYQQILGQGPKLLIQFQNNGVVDDSQLPKDRFSAERLKGVDSTLKIQPAKLEDSAVYLCASSFTENTEAFFGQGTRLTVV.

In the case of this clonotype: The conserved phenylalanine or tryptophan is not found at the CDR3 terminus, so this likely reflects a read error. Because the CDR3's place on the DNA is in doubt, the DNA is left out and the CDR3 is given as listed by TCRdb. The rearrangement links TRBV7-2 to TRBJ2-5; TRBD2, the D gene given by the table, was not confirmed from the DNA. Looked up from germline, CDR1 is SGHTA and CDR2 is FQGNSA. Inclusive of both ends, the CDR3 amounts to 13 amino acids. The CDR3 sequence: CASSPNSAVGPPL.

The sample holds many counts of this clonotype. This chain connects TRBV2 to TRBJ2-7, with 9 bases aligning to TRBD2. Germline V CDR1 and CDR2: SNHLY, FYNNEI. The CDR3 extends over 15 amino acids. V was clipped by 6 bases and J by 6 bases; unmatched bases: 12. The DNA of the CDR3 is TGTGCCAGCAGCCTCTTCAGCGGGGGGCCTTCCGAGCAGTACTTC. Translated: CASSLFSGGPSEQYF.

This clonotype was observed many times. This sequence joins TRBV27 and TRBJ2-3; 7 bases are shared with TRBD1. CDR1 and CDR2 (germline): MNHEY, SMNVEV (reference sequence). V was clipped by 5 bases and J by 4 bases; unmatched bases: 6. This CDR3 region has 14 residues. The CDR3, as DNA: TGTGCCAGCAGTGACAGGGCTCGGGCAGATACGCAGTATTTT. It is translated as CASSDRARADTQYF.

This clonotype was found a few times. The CDR3 sequence: CASSVGRVEFDEQYF. The DNA of the CDR3 is TGTGCCAGCAGCGTGGGTAGGGTTGAATTCGACGAGCAGTACTTC. The chain couples TRBV9 to TRBJ2-7; D remains ambiguous. Germline values: CDR1 SGDLS, CDR2 YYNGEE. The germline V and J ends were trimmed by 2 bases and 5 bases, with 17 bases remaining between them. The CDR3 has 15 amino acids.

This clonotype was picked up many times. Here the CDR3 DNA reads TGCGCCAGCAGCTCCGGGACGCCGGGAAATACGCAGTATTTT. It yields the protein CASSSGTPGNTQYF. V usage is TRBV5-1 and J usage is TRBJ2-3; tentatively, D is TRBD1 or TRBD2 (5 bases each). The CDR3 spans 14 residues. Trimming shortened V by 3 bases and J by 7 bases, and 15 bases separated the two germline ends. CDR1 and CDR2 from the germline V gene are SGHRS and YFSETQ.

This clonotype was recorded at least ten times. V is TRBV18 and J is TRBJ1-1, with 10 nucleotides matching TRBD1. The CDR3 consists of 16 residues. Trimming cost V 2 bases and J 6 bases; bases outside gene matches: 9. The germline CDR1 and CDR2 sequences are KGHSH and LQKENI. CDR3 amino acids: CASSPVPGQGVAEAFF. The CDR3 DNA sequence: TGTGCCAGCTCACCAGTACCCGGACAGGGGGTAGCTGAAGCTTTCTTT.

With respect to this clonotype: This may be a read error: a much more frequent sequence differs by one nucleotide. The chain couples TRBV4-2 to TRBJ2-5; the D is unclear. This CDR3 region has 13 residues. The germline V and J ends were trimmed by 0 bases and 5 bases, with 7 bases remaining between them. Germline V gene data show CDR1 as LGHNA and CDR2 as YNFKEQ. CDR3 DNA sequence: TGTGCCAGCAGCCAAGACGAGGAGGAGACCCAGTACTTC. Translation gives CASSQDEEETQYF.

In this sample, this clonotype turned up many times. J is TRBJ2-5 and V is TRBV24-1; D is perhaps TRBD1 (5 bases). This CDR3 has 14 amino acids. Germline-derived CDR1 and CDR2 are KGHDR and SFDVKD. V was clipped by 3 bases and J by 7 bases, with 14 bases between them. The CDR3 DNA sequence: TGTGCCACCAGTGATCGGACACGCGACGGGACCCAGTACTTC. Protein product: CATSDRTRDGTQYF.

This clonotype was observed many times. The chain links TRBV7-9 to TRBJ2-3; no definite D call. Germline V gene data show CDR1 as SEHNR and CDR2 as FQNEAQ (reference sequence). V lost 1 base, J lost 5 bases, and 7 bases lay in between. There are 13 residues in the CDR3. The CDR3 spells CASSLVDVDTQYF. The CDR3 region has the DNA TGTGCCAGCAGCTTAGTAGATGTAGATACGCAGTATTTT.

In regard to this clonotype: A read error may be the cause here, since a much bigger clone is one base away. CDR3 coding DNA: TGTACCAGCAGCCCAAGACAGGGTTTCACAGATACGCAGTATTTT. This translates into CTSSPRQGFTDTQYF. The V and J genes are TRBV5-4 and TRBJ2-3; 7 bases line up with TRBD1. The CDR3 is 15 amino acids. Germline CDR1 and CDR2: SGHNT and YYREEE (reference sequence).

This clonotype has at least ten counts. The chain links TRBV12-3 or TRBV12-4 to TRBJ2-7, with 8 bases matching TRBD1. This CDR3 contains 15 residues. Unmatched junction bases numbered 7, after V lost 5 bases and J lost 1 base. CDR3 sequence (DNA): TGTGCCAGCAGTCTCGACAGGGGAAGGTCCTACGAGCAGTACGTC. It codes for CASSLDRGRSYEQYV.

This clonotype was counted between two and nine times. The chain recombines TRBV12-3 or TRBV12-4 with TRBJ2-3, with D hard to call. The germline V and J ends were trimmed by 3 bases and 2 bases, with 9 bases remaining between them. The CDR3 is 14 residues long. The CDR3 here is CASSLNTATDTQYF. DNA for the CDR3: TGTGCCAGCAGTTTGAATACAGCCACAGATACGCAGTATTTT.

The table lists this clonotype with a few counts. The rearrangement joins TRBV10-3 to TRBJ1-3; D remains ambiguous. This CDR3 comprises 12 residues. CDR1 and CDR2 (germline): ENHRY, SYGVKD. V gave up 6 bases and J gave up 2 bases, with 5 bases separating them. The CDR3 DNA sequence: TGTGCCATCAGGGGAACTGGAAACACCATATATTTT. This encodes CAIRGTGNTIYF.

Note on this clonotype: A read error is possible here, since a much larger clone lies one base away. The V call is TRBV13, the J call TRBJ2-1; the match to TRBD2 covers 9 bases. V trimming: 4 bases; J trimming: 7 bases; junction bases outside the gene matches: 11. CDR3 length equals 16 residues. Germline CDR1 reads PRHDT; CDR2 reads FYEKMQ (reference sequence). Written as DNA, the CDR3 is TGTGCCAGCAGCTCTACCTGGGTAGCGGGGGAAAATGAGCAGTTCTTC. As protein: CASSSTWVAGENEQFF. Combining the CDR3 with reference TRBV13 and TRBJ2-1 gives the whole variable domain AAGVIQSPRHLIKEKRETATLKCYPIPRHDTVYWYQQGPGQDPQFLISFYEKMQSDKGSIPDRFSAQQFSDYHSELNMSSLELGDSALYFCASSSTWVAGENEQFFGPGTRLTVL.

This clonotype was observed a few times. The rearrangement links TRBV4-1 to TRBJ1-2, with D hard to call. The CDR3 loop spans 16 amino acids. V lost 0 bases and J lost 1, with 12 bases in between. The germline V gene has CDR1 MGHRA and CDR2 YSYEKL. In DNA form, the CDR3 reads TGCGCCAGCAGCCAAGAATCTATCGGGAGTAACTATGGCTACACCTTC. Its translation is CASSQESIGSNYGYTF.

This clonotype has ten or more counts. The V gene is TRBV10-3, the J gene TRBJ2-7; TRBD2 is a possible D gene (5 bases). The CDR3 loop spans 13 amino acids. Germline V gene lookup returns CDR1 ENHRY and CDR2 SYGVKD. Between the trimmed V and J ends, which lost 4 bases and 3 bases, there was a span of 10 bases. The CDR3 loop is CAISGETNYEQYV. The CDR3 nucleotides are TGTGCCATCAGTGGGGAGACTAACTACGAGCAGTACGTC.

This clonotype was seen a handful of times. The chain carries TRBV5-6 and TRBJ2-1; D is ambiguous. This CDR3 comprises 16 residues. The ends were cut back, 0 bases at V and 0 bases at J, with 10 bases in the middle. Germline V CDR1 and CDR2: SGHDT, YYEEEE. The CDR3 region has the DNA TGTGCCAGCAGCTTGGTTACGTACCTCTCCTACAATGAGCAGTTCTTC. Its translation: CASSLVTYLSYNEQFF.

The rearrangement links TRBV15 to TRBJ1-5, with D hard to call. The V gene's germline CDR1 is LNHNV and CDR2 YYDKDF (reference sequence). CDR3 length: 12 amino acids. Trimming shortened V by 0 bases and J by 12 bases, and 9 bases separated the two germline ends. The CDR3 protein is CATSRDRGSQHF. The DNA of the CDR3 is TGTGCCACCAGCAGAGATCGGGGAAGCCAGCATTTT.

The V and J genes are TRBV5-1 and TRBJ2-7, with D possibly being TRBD1 (6 bases). The germline V gene has CDR1 SGHRS and CDR2 YFSETQ. This CDR3 is built from 13 residues. Trimming removed 0 bases from V and 6 bases from J, with 10 bases in between. The CDR3 DNA reads as TGCGCCAGCAGCTTGGAACAGGGTACCGAGCAGTACTTC. This translates into CASSLEQGTEQYF.

This clonotype was observed many times. The genes are TRBV29-1 and TRBJ1-1; D remains ambiguous. Germline CDR1 reads SQVTM; CDR2 reads ANQGSEA. This CDR3 region has 13 residues. Trimming cost V 6 bases and J 0 bases, with 11 bases left between them. The CDR3 DNA reads as TGCAGCGTCCTCAGAGTACTGAACACTGAAGCTTTCTTT. It yields the protein CSVLRVLNTEAFF.

On this clonotype: This could be a read error, since a much larger clone is one nucleotide away. The chain links TRBV12-3 or TRBV12-4 to TRBJ1-2; no clear D. With 5 bases removed from V and 4 bases from J, the gap between germline ends came to 14 bases. This CDR3 is 14 amino acids long. Here the CDR3 DNA reads TGTGCCAGCAGTCTACTGGCCGATGTCTATGGCTACACCTTC. This translates into CASSLLADVYGYTF.

Ten or more counts support this clonotype. This rearrangement joins TRBV5-1 to TRBJ2-6; a weak D match, TRBD2 (5 bases). V was clipped by 0 bases and J by 2 bases, with 9 bases between them. Germline assignment: CDR1 SGHRS and CDR2 YFSETQ. CDR3 length: 16 residues. The CDR3 loop is CASSLAEGTGANVLTF. The DNA for the CDR3 is TGCGCCAGCAGCTTGGCCGAGGGAACTGGGGCCAACGTCCTGACTTTC.

This clonotype was observed at least ten times. The chain carries TRBV7-2 and TRBJ2-5, with D possibly matching TRBD2 (6 bases). Trimming left V 1 base short and J 5 bases short, with 11 bases between. Germline assignment: CDR1 SGHTA and CDR2 FQGNSA. CDR3 length: 14 residues. DNA of the CDR3: TGTGCCAGCAGCTTAGAGCGACTAGTGGAGACCCAGTACTTC. Amino acid sequence: CASSLERLVETQYF.

This clonotype was seen only a few times. The V gene is TRBV18, the J gene TRBJ2-3; weak D call: TRBD1 (5 bases). This CDR3 comprises 12 residues. Germline V lookup: CDR1 KGHSH, CDR2 LQKENI. V was pared by 8 bases and J by 4 bases, with 10 bases between. The DNA of the CDR3 is TGTGCCAGCGGTCCAGGGCCAGATACGCAGTATTTT. This sequence encodes CASGPGPDTQYF.

This rearrangement joins TRBV6-1 to TRBJ1-1; D not certain. The CDR3 runs to 15 residues. Per the germline V gene, CDR1 is MNHNS and CDR2 is SASEGT. Trimming cost V 7 bases and J 4 bases, with 19 bases left between them. The CDR3 DNA reads as TGTGCCAGCAAGACGCCAGGTGGGCAAATCACTGAAGCTTTCTTT. Encoded protein: CASKTPGGQITEAFF.